This passage covers 12 T cell receptor beta chains from one sample sequenced in a study of blood T cell repertoires in COVID-19. Sequencing was performed with immunoSEQ multiplex PCR; in TCRdb, only in-frame clones are kept and a portion is missing. The table records about 86,000 clones, approximately 80% of them present only once. Sequenced sample: peripheral blood. The receptors here all came from an older man with acute or convalescent COVID-19.

V is TRBV5-1 and J is TRBJ1-1, with 12 positions matching TRBD1. In germline, CDR1 is SGHRS, CDR2 YFSETQ. The CDR3 totals 14 residues. V shed 4 bases and J 6 bases; nucleotides not matched to a gene: 4. The CDR3 is CASSPGTGGSEAFF. Here the CDR3 DNA reads TGCGCCAGCAGCCCCGGGACAGGGGGCTCTGAAGCTTTCTTT.

The J gene is TRBJ2-3, the V gene TRBV6-5, with D maybe TRBD2 (6 bases). Germline V gene data show CDR1 as MNHEY and CDR2 as SVGAGI. The CDR3 contains 13 residues. Trimming cost V 6 bases and J 2 bases, with 9 bases left between them. CDR3 DNA: TGTGCCAGCAGGGTAGCGGACACAGATACGCAGTATTTT. Its translation is CASRVADTDTQYF.

The chain has TRBV2 and TRBJ1-5, with a possible D match to TRBD1 (5 bases). CDR3 length: 17 amino acids. Trimming removed 4 bases from V and 0 bases from J, with 16 bases in between. The germline CDR1 and CDR2 sequences are SNHLY and FYNNEI. The CDR3 nucleotides are TGTGCCAGCAGTGGAACAGGAACATCATCTAGCAATCAGCCCCAGCATTTT. Amino acids: CASSGTGTSSSNQPQHF. Drawing the rest from reference TRBV2 and TRBJ1-5, the complete variable domain is EPEVTQTPSHQVTQMGQEVILRCVPISNHLYFYWYRQILGQKVEFLVSFYNNEISEKSEIFDDQFSVERPDGSNFTLKIRSTKLEDSAMYFCASSGTGTSSSNQPQHFGDGTRLSIL.

The chain couples TRBV24-1 to TRBJ1-2, with TRBD1 matching 7 bases. The V segment lost 4 bases and the J segment 8 bases; nucleotides outside the gene matches: 6. CDR1 KGHDR and CDR2 SFDVKD come from the germline V gene. This CDR3 has 13 residues. For the CDR3, the DNA is TGTGCCACCAGTGAGCGACAGGGTGGGGGCTACACCTTC. Its translation is CATSERQGGGYTF.

This chain links TRBV6-6 with TRBJ1-3; TRBD1 might be the D (5 bases). V lost 1 base to trimming and J lost 8 bases, with 15 bases between them. Germline V gene lookup returns CDR1 MNHNY and CDR2 SVGAGI (reference sequence). This CDR3 has 15 residues. CDR3 nucleotides: TGTGCCAGCAGTTACTTACGCAGGGCCCTGGACACCATATATTTT. It specifies CASSYLRRALDTIYF.

The V and J genes are TRBV5-1 and TRBJ2-3, with 8 nucleotides matching TRBD2. CDR1 and CDR2 (germline): SGHRS, YFSETQ. The junction had 7 bases not matched to a gene; V was cut back by 7 bases and J by 0 bases. The CDR3 contains 15 residues. CDR3: CASALAGTSTDTQYF. The DNA of the CDR3 is TGCGCCAGCGCCTTAGCGGGGACTAGCACAGATACGCAGTATTTT.

The rearrangement joins TRBV5-4 to TRBJ2-1; D is perhaps TRBD2 (6 bases). Germline assignment: CDR1 SGHNT and CDR2 YYREEE (reference sequence). The length of the CDR3 is 16 residues. The ends were cut back, 4 bases at V and 2 bases at J, with 16 bases in the middle. The CDR3 reads CASSLRDSWAYNEQFF. The CDR3 coding sequence is TGTGCCAGCAGCCTCCGGGACTCCTGGGCCTACAATGAGCAGTTCTTC.

The V gene is TRBV5-1, the J gene TRBJ1-6; D not resolved. Deletions cut 1 base from V and 0 bases from J, with 11 bases between. The CDR3 totals 17 residues. Germline lookup yields CDR1 SGHRS and CDR2 YFSETQ. The CDR3 DNA sequence: TGCGCCAGCAGCTTGCTAGCAGTCAGCTCCTATAATTCACCCCTCCACTTT. Protein sequence: CASSLLAVSSYNSPLHF. The full variable domain, in which reference TRBV5-1 and TRBJ1-6 provide the parts outside the CDR3, is KAGVTQTPRYLIKTRGQQVTLSCSPISGHRSVSWYQQTPGQGLQFLFEYFSETQRNKGNFPGRFSGRQFSNSRSEMNVSTLELGDSALYLCASSLLAVSSYNSPLHFGNGTRLTVT.

The V and J genes are TRBV27 and TRBJ1-5; weak D call: TRBD1 (6 bases). Deletions cut 4 bases from V and 0 bases from J, with 10 bases between. This CDR3 is built from 15 residues. The germline CDR1 and CDR2 sequences are MNHEY and SMNVEV (reference sequence). In DNA form, the CDR3 reads TGTGCCAGCAGTTCAACAGGGTATAGCAATCAGCCCCAGCATTTT. Translation: CASSSTGYSNQPQHF.

The chain carries TRBV18 and TRBJ1-3; D gene ambiguous. The CDR3 sequence is 14 residues long. The germline V gene encodes CDR1 KGHSH and CDR2 LQKENI. Trimming took off 6 bases at V and 0 bases at J, with 9 bases between the two ends. The CDR3 DNA sequence: TGTGCCAGCTCGGAGGGTAACTCTGGAAACACCATATATTTT. Amino acid sequence: CASSEGNSGNTIYF.

This chain's CDR3 is CASRRSSLTGTSYEQYF. The DNA of the CDR3 is TGTGCCAGCAGAAGATCTAGCCTAACCGGGACTAGCTACGAGCAGTACTTC. The genes are TRBV27 and TRBJ2-7; 8 nucleotides match TRBD2. V was clipped by 6 bases and J by 3 bases; unmatched bases: 16. The CDR3 extends over 17 amino acids. CDR1 is MNHEY, CDR2 SMNVEV, per germline (reference sequence).

This clone was seen only once. The V call is TRBV2, the J call TRBJ2-3; D possibly corresponds to TRBD1 (6 bases). V dropped 1 base and J dropped 3 bases, with 14 bases sitting between them. CDR3 length: 16 residues. The germline CDR1 and CDR2 sequences are SNHLY and FYNNEI. The CDR3 DNA is TGTGCCAGCAGTGAAGACCTTCTAGGGGGAACAGATACGCAGTATTTT. Residues: CASSEDLLGGTDTQYF.